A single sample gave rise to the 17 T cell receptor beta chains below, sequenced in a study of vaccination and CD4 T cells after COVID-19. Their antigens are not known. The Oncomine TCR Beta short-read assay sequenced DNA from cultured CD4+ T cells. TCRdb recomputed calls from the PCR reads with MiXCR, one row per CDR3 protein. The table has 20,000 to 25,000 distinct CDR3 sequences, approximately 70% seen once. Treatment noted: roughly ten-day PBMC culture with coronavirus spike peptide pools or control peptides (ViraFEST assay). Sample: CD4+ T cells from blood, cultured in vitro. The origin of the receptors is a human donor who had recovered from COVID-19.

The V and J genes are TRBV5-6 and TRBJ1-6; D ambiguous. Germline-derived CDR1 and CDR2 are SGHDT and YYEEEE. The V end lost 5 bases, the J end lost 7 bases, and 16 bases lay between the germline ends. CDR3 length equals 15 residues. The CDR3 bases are TGTGCCAGCAGTTACGAGTTAGGGCGGAATTCACCCCTCCACTTT. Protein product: CASSYELGRNSPLHF.

CDR3 in DNA: TGTGCCAGCAGCTTAGGGAAGGGGGTGAGCACTGAAGCTTTCTTT. It encodes CASSLGKGVSTEAFF. The V and J genes are TRBV7-8 and TRBJ1-1; the D gene is possibly TRBD1 (6 bases). V lost 1 base and J 4 bases, leaving 13 bases between the germline ends. CDR1 SGHVS and CDR2 FQNEAQ come from the germline V gene. The CDR3 is 15 residues long.

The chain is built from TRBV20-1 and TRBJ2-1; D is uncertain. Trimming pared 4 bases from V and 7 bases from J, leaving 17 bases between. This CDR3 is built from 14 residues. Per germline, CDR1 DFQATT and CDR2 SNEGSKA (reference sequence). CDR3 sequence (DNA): TGCAGTGCTACCCGGAGTTCGCAGCTGAATGAGCAGTTCTTC. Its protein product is CSATRSSQLNEQFF.

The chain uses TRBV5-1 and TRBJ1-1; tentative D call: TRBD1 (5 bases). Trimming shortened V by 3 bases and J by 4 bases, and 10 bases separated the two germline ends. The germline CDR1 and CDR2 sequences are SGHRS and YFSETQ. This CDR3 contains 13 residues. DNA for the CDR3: TGCGCCAGCAGCTCCCAGGGTGTCACTGAAGCTTTCTTT. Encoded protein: CASSSQGVTEAFF.

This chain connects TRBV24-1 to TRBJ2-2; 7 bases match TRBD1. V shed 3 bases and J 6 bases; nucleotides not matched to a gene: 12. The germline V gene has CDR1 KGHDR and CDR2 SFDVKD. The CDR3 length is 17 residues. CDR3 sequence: CATSDNIETGFAGELFF. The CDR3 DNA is TGTGCCACCAGTGATAATATCGAGACAGGGTTTGCCGGGGAGCTGTTTTTT.

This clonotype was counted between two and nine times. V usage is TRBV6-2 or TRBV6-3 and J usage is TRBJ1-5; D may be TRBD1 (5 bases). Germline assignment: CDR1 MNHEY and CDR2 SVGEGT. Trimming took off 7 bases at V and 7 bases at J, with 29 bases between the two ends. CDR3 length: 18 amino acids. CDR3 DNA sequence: TGTGCCAGCACCCTCCCGTTAATCCCGGGCAGGGAGAAGCAGCCCCAGCATTTT. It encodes CASTLPLIPGREKQPQHF.

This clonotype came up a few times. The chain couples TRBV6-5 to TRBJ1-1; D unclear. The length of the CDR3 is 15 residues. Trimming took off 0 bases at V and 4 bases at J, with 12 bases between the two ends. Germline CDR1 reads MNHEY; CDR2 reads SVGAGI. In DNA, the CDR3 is TGTGCCAGCAGTTACTCGGTCCGGGTTGCCACTGAAGCTTTCTTT. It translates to CASSYSVRVATEAFF.

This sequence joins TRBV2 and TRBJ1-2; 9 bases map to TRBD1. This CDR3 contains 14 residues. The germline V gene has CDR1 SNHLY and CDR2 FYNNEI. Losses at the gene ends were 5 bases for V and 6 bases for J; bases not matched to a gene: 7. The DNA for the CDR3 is TGTGCCAGCAGTCGGGACAGGGCAATTGATGGCTACACCTTC. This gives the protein CASSRDRAIDGYTF.

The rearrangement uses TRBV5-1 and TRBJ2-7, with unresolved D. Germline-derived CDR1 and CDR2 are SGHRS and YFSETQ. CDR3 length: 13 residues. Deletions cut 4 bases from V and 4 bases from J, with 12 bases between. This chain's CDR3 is CASSTLGRYEQYF. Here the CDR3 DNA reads TGCGCCAGCAGCACTTTAGGACGATACGAGCAGTACTTC.

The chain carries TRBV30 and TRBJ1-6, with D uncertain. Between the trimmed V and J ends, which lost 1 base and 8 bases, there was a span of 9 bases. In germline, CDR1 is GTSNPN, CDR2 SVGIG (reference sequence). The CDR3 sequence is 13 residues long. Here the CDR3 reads CAWSDRPYSPLHF. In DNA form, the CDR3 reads TGTGCCTGGAGTGACCGGCCCTATTCACCCCTCCACTTT.

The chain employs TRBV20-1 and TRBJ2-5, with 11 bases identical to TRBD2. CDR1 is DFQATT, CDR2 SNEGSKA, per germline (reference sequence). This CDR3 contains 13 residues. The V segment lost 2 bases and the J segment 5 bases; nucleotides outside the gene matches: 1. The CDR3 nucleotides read TGCAGTGCTAGATCTAGCGGGAGGGAGACCCAGTACTTC. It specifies CSARSSGRETQYF.

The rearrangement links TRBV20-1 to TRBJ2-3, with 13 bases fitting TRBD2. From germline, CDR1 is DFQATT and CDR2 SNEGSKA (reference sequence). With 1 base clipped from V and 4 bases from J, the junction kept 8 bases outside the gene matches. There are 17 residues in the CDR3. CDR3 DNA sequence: TGCAGTGCTAGAGCTGGACTCGGGACTAGCGGGGCAGATACGCAGTATTTT. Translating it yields CSARAGLGTSGADTQYF.

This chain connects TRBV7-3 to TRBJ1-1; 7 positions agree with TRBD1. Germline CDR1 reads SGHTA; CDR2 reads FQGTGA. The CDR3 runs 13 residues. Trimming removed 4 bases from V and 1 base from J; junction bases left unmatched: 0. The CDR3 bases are TGTGCCAGCAGCTGGGACAGGAACACTGAAGCTTTCTTT. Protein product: CASSWDRNTEAFF.

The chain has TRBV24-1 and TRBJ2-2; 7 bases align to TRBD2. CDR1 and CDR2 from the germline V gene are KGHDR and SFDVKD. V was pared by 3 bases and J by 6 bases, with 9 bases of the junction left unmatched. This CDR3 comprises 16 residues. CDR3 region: CATSDAPSGYAGELFF. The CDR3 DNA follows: TGTGCCACCAGTGATGCGCCTAGCGGTTACGCCGGGGAGCTGTTTTTT.

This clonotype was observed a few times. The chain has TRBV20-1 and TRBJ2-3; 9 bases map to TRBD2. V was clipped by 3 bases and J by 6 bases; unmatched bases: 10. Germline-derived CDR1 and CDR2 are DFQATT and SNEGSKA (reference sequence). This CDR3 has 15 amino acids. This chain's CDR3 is CSASSGTSTADTQYF. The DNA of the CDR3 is TGCAGTGCTAGCTCCGGGACTAGCACCGCCGATACGCAGTATTTT.

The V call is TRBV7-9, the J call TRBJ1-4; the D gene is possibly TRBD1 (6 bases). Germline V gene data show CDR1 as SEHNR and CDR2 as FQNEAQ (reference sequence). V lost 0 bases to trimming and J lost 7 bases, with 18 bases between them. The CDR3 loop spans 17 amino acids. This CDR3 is CASSLALWGAQGEKLFF. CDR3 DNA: TGTGCCAGCAGCTTAGCGCTCTGGGGGGCGCAGGGTGAAAAACTGTTTTTT.

The CDR3: CASSEIAASGYTF. CDR3 DNA sequence: TGTGCCAGCAGTGAAATAGCAGCAAGTGGCTACACCTTC. The chain joins TRBV25-1 to TRBJ1-2; D unclear. The CDR3 consists of 13 residues. Trimming removed 2 bases at V and 7 bases at J, with 11 bases between. Germline-derived CDR1 and CDR2 are MGHDK and SYGVNS.